This T cell receptor beta chain was obtained from a study of shared clonotypes between healthy human individuals. Study-wide findings and caveats: With few donors, the genetic and exposure-history diversity represented was limited.

Germline CDR1 is MGHDK and CDR2 is SYGVNS. Trimming left V 4 bases short and J 10 bases short, with 11 bases between. CDR3 length: 12 amino acids. This clone was counted between two and nine times. Its cognate antigen is unknown. Sorted subsets were amplified in replicate PCRs using approximately 0.2 ug DNA, about 30,000 T cell genomes. Method: immunoSEQ multiplex PCR; TCRdb's copy keeps in-frame clones and lacks some. In the table there are approximately 700,000 clones, 73% of which are singletons. The J gene is TRBJ2-1, the V gene TRBV25-1; D is unclear. The sample consisted of memory CD4+ T cells sorted from blood. Stated subset: CD45RA-negative fraction. The sequence was obtained from a woman aged 25 to 39 in good health. The CDR3 loop reads CASSGGRAEQFF. DNA of the CDR3: TGTGCCAGCAGTGGTGGCCGGGCCGAGCAGTTCTTC.